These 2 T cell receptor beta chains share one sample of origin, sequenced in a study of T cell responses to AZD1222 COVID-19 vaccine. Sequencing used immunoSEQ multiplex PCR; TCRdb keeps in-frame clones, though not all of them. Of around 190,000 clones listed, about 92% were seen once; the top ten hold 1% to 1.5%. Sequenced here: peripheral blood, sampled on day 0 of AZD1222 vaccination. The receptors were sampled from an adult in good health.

The CDR3 reads CSVGTGRGNTIYF. DNA of the CDR3: TGCAGCGTTGGAACAGGTCGTGGAAACACCATATATTTT. V usage is TRBV29-1 and J usage is TRBJ1-3, with D possibly TRBD1 on 5 matching bases. Deletions cut 4 bases from V and 3 bases from J, with 10 bases between. The CDR3 consists of 13 residues. Looked up from germline, CDR1 is SQVTM and CDR2 is ANQGSEA.

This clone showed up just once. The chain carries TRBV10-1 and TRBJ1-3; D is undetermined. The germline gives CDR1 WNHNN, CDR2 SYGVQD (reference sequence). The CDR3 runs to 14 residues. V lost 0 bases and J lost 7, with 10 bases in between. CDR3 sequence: CASSESGRPNTIYF. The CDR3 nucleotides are TGCGCCAGCAGTGAGTCGGGCAGGCCGAACACCATATATTTT.